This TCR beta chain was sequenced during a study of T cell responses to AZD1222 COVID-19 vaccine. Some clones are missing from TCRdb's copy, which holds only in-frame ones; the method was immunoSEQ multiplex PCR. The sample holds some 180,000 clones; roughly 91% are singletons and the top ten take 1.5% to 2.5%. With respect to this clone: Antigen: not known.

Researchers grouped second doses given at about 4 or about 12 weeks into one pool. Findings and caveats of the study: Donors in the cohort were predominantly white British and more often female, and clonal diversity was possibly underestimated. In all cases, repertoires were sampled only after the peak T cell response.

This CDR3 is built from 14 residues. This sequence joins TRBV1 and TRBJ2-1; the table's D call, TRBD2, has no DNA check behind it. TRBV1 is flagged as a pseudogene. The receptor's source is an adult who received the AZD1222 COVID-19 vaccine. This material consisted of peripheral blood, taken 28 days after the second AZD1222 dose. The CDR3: CTSSQAEFDDEQFF. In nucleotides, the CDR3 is TGCACCAGCAGCCAAGCGGAGTTTGACGATGAGCAGTTCTTC.